This T cell receptor beta chain was sequenced during a study of OX40 agonist ivuxolimab in advanced cancers. Some background on the complete study: Ivuxolimab, which targeted the costimulatory receptor OX40 (CD134), was an agonistic, fully human IgG2 monoclonal antibody. The purpose of peripheral TCRbeta sequencing was to test whether ivuxolimab changed TCR sequence diversity and led to clonal T-cell expansion. Three dose-escalation patients achieved partial responses, one with hepatocellular carcinoma and two with cutaneous melanoma. In the dose-escalation cohort, roughly 80% of patients were male, and the mean age was approximately 60 years, with a range of 23 to 79. Patients were allowed to have had prior anti-PD-1, anti-PD-L1 or anti-CTLA-4 therapy, and 40% of the dose-escalation patients had previously received checkpoint inhibitors. The paper reports the monotherapy dose-escalation portion (N of about 50 patients) of the phase I ivuxolimab trial. Among the roughly 50 dose-escalation patients, about 20 had hepatocellular carcinoma, some 15 melanoma, 9 renal cell carcinoma and 9 head and neck cancer. Intravenous ivuxolimab was administered to patients every 2 weeks at six dose levels: 0.01, 0.1, 0.3, 1.5, 3 and 10 mg/kg.

Genomic DNA was isolated from the sorted cells so that the TCRbeta CDR3 region could be sequenced. The immunoSEQ Assay was used to sequence the TCRbeta CDR3 regions. This immuneACCESS table, as held by TCRdb, lists in-frame sequences with V and J called but not all clones. Of the missing ones, under half trace to an unresolved V gene in checked studies; the others have no known cause. A total of about 48,000 clones appear in this sample, about 87% of them only once. Around 2% of the sample is in the top ten clones. Points the paper makes about the study in general: Low levels of normalized T-cell clonal expansion were also seen in some nonresponding patients. On average, CD8+ T cells showed more expanded clones than CD4+ T cells after ivuxolimab. In the 0.1-3.0 mg/kg groups, partial responders had among the lowest normalized peripheral clonal expansion, particularly in CD8+ T cells. At doses of 0.1 to 3.0 mg/kg, clonal expansion of both CD4+ and CD8+ T cells in blood was seen between baseline and week 6. Which antigens the clonally expanded peripheral T cells were specific for was not determined.

Patients with a history of autoimmune disease or receiving systemic immunosuppression were excluded from the trial. Peripheral blood for TCR sequencing was drawn from every dose cohort at baseline, at cycle 4 day 1 and at cycle 7 day 1. Samples were obtained from an open-label, multicenter, first-in-human phase I dose-escalation trial of ivuxolimab. Adults with locally advanced or metastatic head and neck squamous cell, hepatocellular, melanoma or renal cell carcinoma were enrolled in the trial. CD4+ and CD8+ T cells were sorted separately from peripheral blood before TCR sequencing. CDR1 and CDR2, per the germline V gene, are SGHTA and FQGNSA. From the cysteine through the phenylalanine, the CDR3 covers 16 amino acids. The sequence is cut down to CDR3 DNA, 48 bases in frame from base 1. The V and J ends are trimmed by 5 bases and 4 bases, leaving 20 bases between them. Of note for this clone: It has no known antigen specificity. Base qualities are not recorded, but no much larger clone differs from it by a single base.

This sequence uses TRBV7-2 and TRBJ1-1; 5 matching bases give a weak D call of TRBD1. The TCR was taken from an adult with an advanced solid tumor such as melanoma, head and neck, liver or kidney cancer. The source was CD4+ or CD8+ T cells sorted from blood, collected in a trial of the OX40 agonist ivuxolimab. The DNA is as follows: TGTGCCAGCAGCCCGATATCTCCGGGGGGGGGCACTGAAGCTTTCTTT. This codes for CASSPISPGGGTEAFF.